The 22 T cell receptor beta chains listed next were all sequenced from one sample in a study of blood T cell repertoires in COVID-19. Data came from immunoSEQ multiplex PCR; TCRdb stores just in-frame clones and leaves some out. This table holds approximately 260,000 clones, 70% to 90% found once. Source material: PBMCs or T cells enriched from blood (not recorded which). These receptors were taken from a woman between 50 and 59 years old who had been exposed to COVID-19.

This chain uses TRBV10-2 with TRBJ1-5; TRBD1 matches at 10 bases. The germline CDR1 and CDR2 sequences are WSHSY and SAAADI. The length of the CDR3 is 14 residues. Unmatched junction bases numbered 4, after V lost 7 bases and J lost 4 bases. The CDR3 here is CASKGTGENQPQHF. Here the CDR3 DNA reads TGCGCCAGCAAAGGGACAGGGGAAAATCAGCCCCAGCATTTT.

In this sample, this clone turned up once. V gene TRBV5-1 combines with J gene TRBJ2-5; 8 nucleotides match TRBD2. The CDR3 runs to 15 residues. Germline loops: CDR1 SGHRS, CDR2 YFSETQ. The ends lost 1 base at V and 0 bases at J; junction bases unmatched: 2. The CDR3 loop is CASSLRRGDQETQYF. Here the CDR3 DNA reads TGCGCCAGCAGCTTGCGGCGGGGGGACCAAGAGACCCAGTACTTC.

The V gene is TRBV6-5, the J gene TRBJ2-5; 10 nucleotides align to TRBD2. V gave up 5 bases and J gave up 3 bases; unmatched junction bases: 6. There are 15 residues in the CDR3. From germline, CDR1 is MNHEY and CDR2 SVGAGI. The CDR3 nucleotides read TGTGCCAGCAGTCATGGACTAGCGGACAAAGAGACCCAGTACTTC. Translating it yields CASSHGLADKETQYF.

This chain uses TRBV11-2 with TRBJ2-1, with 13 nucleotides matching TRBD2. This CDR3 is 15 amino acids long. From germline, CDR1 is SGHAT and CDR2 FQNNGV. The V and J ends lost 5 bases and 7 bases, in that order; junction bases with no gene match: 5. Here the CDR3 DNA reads TGTGCCAGCAGCCAGGGGACTAGCGGGGCGAATGAGCAGTTCTTC. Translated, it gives CASSQGTSGANEQFF. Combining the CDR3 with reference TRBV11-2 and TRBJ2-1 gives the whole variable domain EAGVAQSPRYKIIEKRQSVAFWCNPISGHATLYWYQQILGQGPKLLIQFQNNGVVDDSQLPKDRFSAERLKGVDSTLKIQPAKLEDSAVYLCASSQGTSGANEQFFGPGTRLTVL.

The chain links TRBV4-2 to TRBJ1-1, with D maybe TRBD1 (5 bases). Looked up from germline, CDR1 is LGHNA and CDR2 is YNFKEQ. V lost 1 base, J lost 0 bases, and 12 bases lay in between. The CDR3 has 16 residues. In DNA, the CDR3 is TGTGCCAGCAGCCAAGCCACGACGGACATGAACACTGAAGCTTTCTTT. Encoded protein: CASSQATTDMNTEAFF.

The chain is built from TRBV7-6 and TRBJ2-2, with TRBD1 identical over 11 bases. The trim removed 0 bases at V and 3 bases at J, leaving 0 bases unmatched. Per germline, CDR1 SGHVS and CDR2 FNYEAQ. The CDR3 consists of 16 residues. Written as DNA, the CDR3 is TGTGCCAGCAGCTTAGCGGGACAGGGGGACACCGGGGAGCTGTTTTTT. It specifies CASSLAGQGDTGELFF.

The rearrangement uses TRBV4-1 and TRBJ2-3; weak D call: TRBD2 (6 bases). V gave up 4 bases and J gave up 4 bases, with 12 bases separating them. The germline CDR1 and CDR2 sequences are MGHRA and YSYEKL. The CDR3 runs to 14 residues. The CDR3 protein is CASSRSEGPDTQYF. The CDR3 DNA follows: TGCGCCAGCAGCCGATCGGAGGGACCAGATACGCAGTATTTT.

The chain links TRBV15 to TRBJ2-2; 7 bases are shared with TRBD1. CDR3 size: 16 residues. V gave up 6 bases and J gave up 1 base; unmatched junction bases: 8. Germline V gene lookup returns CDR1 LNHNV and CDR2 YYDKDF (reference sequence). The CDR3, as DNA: TGTGCCACCAGAGTGGAAGGGGGCTTGAACACCGGGGAGCTGTTTTTT. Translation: CATRVEGGLNTGELFF.

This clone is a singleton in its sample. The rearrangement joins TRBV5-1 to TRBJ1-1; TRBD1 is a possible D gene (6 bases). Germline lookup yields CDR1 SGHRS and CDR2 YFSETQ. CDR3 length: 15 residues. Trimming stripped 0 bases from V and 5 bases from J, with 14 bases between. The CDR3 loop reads CASSLAAGARTEAFF. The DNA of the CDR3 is TGCGCCAGCAGCTTGGCCGCAGGGGCTCGGACTGAAGCTTTCTTT.

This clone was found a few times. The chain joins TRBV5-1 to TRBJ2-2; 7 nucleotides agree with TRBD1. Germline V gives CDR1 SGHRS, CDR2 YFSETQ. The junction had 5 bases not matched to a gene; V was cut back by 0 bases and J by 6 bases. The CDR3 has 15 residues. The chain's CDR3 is CASSLGDRLAGELFF. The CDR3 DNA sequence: TGCGCCAGCAGCTTGGGGGACAGACTCGCCGGGGAGCTGTTTTTT.

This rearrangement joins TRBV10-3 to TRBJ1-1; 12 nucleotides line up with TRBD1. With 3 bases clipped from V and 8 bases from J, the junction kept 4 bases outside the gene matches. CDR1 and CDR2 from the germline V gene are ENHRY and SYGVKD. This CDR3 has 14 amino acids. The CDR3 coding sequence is TGTGCCATCAGTGACTATGGGACAGGGGGCGAAGCTTTCTTT. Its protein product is CAISDYGTGGEAFF.

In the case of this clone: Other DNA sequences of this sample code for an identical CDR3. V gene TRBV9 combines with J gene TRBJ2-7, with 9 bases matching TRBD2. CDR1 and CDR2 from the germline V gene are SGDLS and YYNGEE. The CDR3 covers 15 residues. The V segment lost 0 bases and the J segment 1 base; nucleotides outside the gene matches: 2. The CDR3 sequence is CASSVGLAGSYEQYF. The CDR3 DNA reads TGTGCCAGCAGCGTAGGGCTAGCGGGGTCCTACGAGCAGTACTTC.

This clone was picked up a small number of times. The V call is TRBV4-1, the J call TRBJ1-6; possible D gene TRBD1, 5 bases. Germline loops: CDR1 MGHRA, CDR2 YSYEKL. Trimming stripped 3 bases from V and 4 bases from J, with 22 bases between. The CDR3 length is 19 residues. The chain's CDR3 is CASSQLDPHGGTYNSPLHF. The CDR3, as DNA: TGCGCCAGCAGCCAGTTAGACCCTCATGGGGGGACTTATAATTCACCCCTCCACTTT.

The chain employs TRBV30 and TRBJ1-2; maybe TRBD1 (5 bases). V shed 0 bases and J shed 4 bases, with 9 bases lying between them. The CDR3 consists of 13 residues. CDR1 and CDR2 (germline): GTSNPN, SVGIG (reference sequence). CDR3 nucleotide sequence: TGTGCCTGGAGTGTACAGGCGTCCTATGGCTACACCTTC. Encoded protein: CAWSVQASYGYTF.

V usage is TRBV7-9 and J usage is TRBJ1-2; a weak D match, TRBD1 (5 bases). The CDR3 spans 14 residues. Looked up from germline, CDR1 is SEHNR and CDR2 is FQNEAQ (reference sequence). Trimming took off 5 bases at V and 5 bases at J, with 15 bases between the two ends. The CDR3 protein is CASSPLQGRYGYTF. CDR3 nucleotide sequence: TGTGCCAGCAGCCCTCTCCAGGGAAGATATGGCTACACCTTC.

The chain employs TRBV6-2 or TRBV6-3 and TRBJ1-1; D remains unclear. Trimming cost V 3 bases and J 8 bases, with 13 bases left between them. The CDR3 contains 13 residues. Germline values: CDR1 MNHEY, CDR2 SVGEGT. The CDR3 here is CASSYEAIREAFF. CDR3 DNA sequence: TGTGCCAGCAGTTATGAGGCGATAAGGGAAGCTTTCTTT.

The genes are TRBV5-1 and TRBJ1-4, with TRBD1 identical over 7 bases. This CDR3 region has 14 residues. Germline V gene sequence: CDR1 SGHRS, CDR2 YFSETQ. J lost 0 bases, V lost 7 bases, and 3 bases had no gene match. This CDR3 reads CASRTGATNEKLFF. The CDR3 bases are TGCGCCAGCCGGACAGGTGCAACTAATGAAAAACTGTTTTTT.

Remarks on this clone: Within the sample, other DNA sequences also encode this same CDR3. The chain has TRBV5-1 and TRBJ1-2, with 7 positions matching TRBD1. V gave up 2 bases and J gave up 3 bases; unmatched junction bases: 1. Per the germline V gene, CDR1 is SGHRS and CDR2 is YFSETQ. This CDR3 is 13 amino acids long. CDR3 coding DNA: TGCGCCAGCAGCTTTGGGACAGACTATGGCTACACCTTC. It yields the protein CASSFGTDYGYTF.

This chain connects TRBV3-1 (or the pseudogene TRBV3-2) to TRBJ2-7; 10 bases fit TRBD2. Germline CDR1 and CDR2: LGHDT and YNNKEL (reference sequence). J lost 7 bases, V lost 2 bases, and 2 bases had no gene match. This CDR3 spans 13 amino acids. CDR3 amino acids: CASSQQLAGEQYF. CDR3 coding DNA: TGTGCCAGCAGCCAACAACTAGCGGGGGAGCAGTACTTC.

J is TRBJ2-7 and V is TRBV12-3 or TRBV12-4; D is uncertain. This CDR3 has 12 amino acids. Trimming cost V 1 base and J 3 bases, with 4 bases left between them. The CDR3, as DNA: TGTGCCAGCAGTTTAGATAACTACGAGCAGTACTTC. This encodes CASSLDNYEQYF.

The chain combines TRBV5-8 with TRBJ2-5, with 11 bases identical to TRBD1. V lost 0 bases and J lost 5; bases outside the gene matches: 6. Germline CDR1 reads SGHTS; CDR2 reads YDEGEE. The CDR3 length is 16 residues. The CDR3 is CASSLGRTGGQETQYF. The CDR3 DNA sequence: TGTGCCAGCAGCTTGGGTCGGACAGGGGGCCAGGAGACCCAGTACTTC.

The CDR3 spells CASSAERGFAPLHF. CDR3 coding DNA: TGTGCCAGCAGTGCTGAAAGAGGATTCGCACCCCTCCACTTT. This sequence joins TRBV6-6 and TRBJ1-6; D ambiguous. The germline CDR1 and CDR2 sequences are MNHNY and SVGAGI (reference sequence). The V end was cut by 5 bases, the J end by 11 bases, with 16 bases between. The length of the CDR3 is 14 residues.